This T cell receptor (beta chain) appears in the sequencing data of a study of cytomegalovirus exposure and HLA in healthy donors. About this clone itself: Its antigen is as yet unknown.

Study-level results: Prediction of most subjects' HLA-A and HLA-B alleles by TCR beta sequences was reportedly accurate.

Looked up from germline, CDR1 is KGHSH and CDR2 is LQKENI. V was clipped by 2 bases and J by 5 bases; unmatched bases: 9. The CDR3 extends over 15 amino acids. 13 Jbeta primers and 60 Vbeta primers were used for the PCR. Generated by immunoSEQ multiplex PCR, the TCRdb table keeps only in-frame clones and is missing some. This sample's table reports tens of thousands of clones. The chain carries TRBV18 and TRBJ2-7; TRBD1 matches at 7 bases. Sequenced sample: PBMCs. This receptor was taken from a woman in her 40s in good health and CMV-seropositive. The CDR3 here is CASSPSTGAGDEQYF. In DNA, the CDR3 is TGTGCCAGCTCACCATCTACAGGGGCAGGGGACGAGCAGTACTTC.